This T cell receptor (beta chain) is from a study of T cell clonality in common variable immunodeficiency. The assay was immunoSEQ multiplex PCR, and TCRdb's table has in-frame clones only and misses some. The sample is made up of about 35,000 clones, none counted only once. V lost 3 bases, J lost 7 bases, and 9 bases stayed unmatched. CDR3 length: 16 amino acids. Germline CDR1 MRHNA, CDR2 SNTAGT. The study, taken as a whole, reports: What drives increased CVID clonality needs T cell subpopulation sequencing. Reportedly, TCR beta sequences from common variable immunodeficiency showed fewer deletions and N-nucleotide insertions.

With regard to this clone: Its antigen is undetermined. Sequencing ends 3 residues short of the CDR3 end; the germline J gene provides the rest.

The V gene is TRBV6-4, the J gene TRBJ1-6, with 7 bases identical to TRBD1. This clonotype was obtained from a person aged 18 to 75 in good health. Sequencing input: peripheral blood mononuclear cells. The CDR3 is CASSERPGTENSPLHF. The sequenced part of the CDR3 DNA is TGTGCCAGCAGTGAGCGCCCCGGGACAGAAAATTCACCC.